The present T cell receptor (beta chain) was sequenced within a study of control samples from healthy donors and cancer patients. V lost 4 bases, J lost 3 bases, and 14 bases lay in between. Germline CDR1 is KGHDR and CDR2 is SFDVKD. The CDR3 sequence is 15 residues long. Repertoires were generated with immunoSEQ multiplex PCR, while TCRdb's copy carries only in-frame clones and drops some. The table has 150,000 to 200,000 clones, about 90% seen once; the top ten hold approximately 0.7%. The sequenced sample consisted of blood. This clonotype was obtained from a woman aged 30 to 39 in good health. This chain uses TRBV24-1 with TRBJ1-1; TRBD1 is a possible D gene (5 bases). The CDR3 DNA follows: TGTGCCACCAGTGAGGGGGGTACAAGGGACACTGAAGCTTTCTTT. Its protein is CATSEGGTRDTEAFF.